These 30 T cell receptor beta chains came from one sample sequenced in a study of metastatic and nonmetastatic thyroid tumors. None of the patients had undergone any treatment ahead of thyroid surgery. TCRdb reassembled clones from the PCR reads with MiXCR. The sample lists over 25,000 clones, approximately 16% occurring once. Sequencing was carried out using blood. The origin of the receptors is a female donor with papillary thyroid cancer or a benign thyroid nodule (not recorded which). Some clones in this sample may be carry-over from other donors' samples.

The V gene is TRBV27, the J gene TRBJ1-1; D remains unclear. This CDR3 comprises 17 residues. Trimming removed 5 bases at V and 0 bases at J, with 19 bases between. CDR1 MNHEY and CDR2 SMNVEV come from the germline V gene (reference sequence). The CDR3 is CASSPHKPGRMNTEAFF. CDR3 coding DNA: TGTGCCAGCAGTCCCCACAAACCCGGGAGAATGAACACTGAAGCTTTCTTT.

At least ten counts were recorded for this clone. The V and J genes are TRBV28 and TRBJ1-2; D uncertain. The V end was cut by 6 bases, the J end by 3 bases, with 17 bases between. Germline V gives CDR1 MDHEN, CDR2 SYDVKM. This CDR3 region has 15 residues. The CDR3 DNA sequence: TGTGCCAGCAGGTCCGGGCCCAGTGGGCACTATGGCTACACCTTC. Translation: CASRSGPSGHYGYTF.

The sample holds many counts of this clone. The rearrangement links TRBV6-5 to TRBJ1-2; D is possibly TRBD1 (5 bases). Germline CDR1 is MNHEY and CDR2 is SVGAGI. This CDR3 comprises 16 residues. V was trimmed by 4 bases and J by 4 bases, leaving 19 bases between them. CDR3 sequence reads: CASSFGTPNQGYGYTF. For the CDR3, the DNA is TGTGCCAGCAGTTTTGGGACCCCCAATCAAGGCTATGGCTACACCTTC.

This clone was recorded at least ten times. CDR3 loop: CASSSRQDFGYTF. The DNA of the CDR3 is TGTGCCAGCAGTTCGCGACAGGACTTCGGCTACACCTTC. The chain carries TRBV28 and TRBJ1-2; a possible D gene is TRBD1 (6 bases). The CDR3 loop spans 13 amino acids. The V end was cut by 4 bases, the J end by 8 bases, with 14 bases between. Germline V lookup: CDR1 MDHEN, CDR2 SYDVKM.

This clone appeared many times. This chain links TRBV5-1 with TRBJ2-7; unclear D gene. V lost 4 bases, J lost 1 base, and 12 bases lay in between. Germline V gives CDR1 SGHRS, CDR2 YFSETQ. The CDR3 extends over 14 amino acids. CDR3 residues: CASSPRTGSYEQYF. The CDR3 DNA follows: TGCGCCAGCAGCCCACGGACGGGTTCCTACGAGCAGTACTTC.

This clone showed up many times. The chain couples TRBV5-1 to TRBJ2-5, with D perhaps matching TRBD1 (6 bases). Germline lookup yields CDR1 SGHRS and CDR2 YFSETQ. V was cut by 6 bases and J by 4 bases, with 16 bases left in between. The CDR3 has 14 amino acids. CDR3 nucleotides: TGCGCCAGCACCCAACAGGGTTGGCGAGAGACCCAGTACTTC. This codes for CASTQQGWRETQYF.

This clone qualifies as medium-sized. This chain connects TRBV20-1 to TRBJ2-7; 7 bases match TRBD2. V lost 5 bases and J lost 7; bases outside the gene matches: 17. From germline, CDR1 is DFQATT and CDR2 SNEGSKA (reference sequence). The length of the CDR3 is 15 residues. The CDR3 DNA follows: TGCAGTGCTCCCTGGAGGTTCGGGGGAGCGGGAGAGCAGTACTTC. It encodes CSAPWRFGGAGEQYF.

This clone was picked up a small number of times. A much larger clone is a single base away; this may be a read error. The same CDR3 can be traced to other DNA sequences in this sample. The chain's CDR3 is CASSQIGVQGEGETQYF. CDR3 nucleotide sequence: TGCGCCAGCAGCCAAATCGGGGTACAGGGGGAAGGAGAGACTCAGTACTTC. The chain has TRBV4-1 and TRBJ2-5; 8 bases map to TRBD1. This CDR3 region has 17 residues. CDR1 MGHRA and CDR2 YSYEKL come from the germline V gene.

By proportion, this clone is medium-sized. The J gene is TRBJ2-7, the V gene TRBV20-1, with a weak D call TRBD1 (6 bases). V dropped 6 bases and J dropped 1 base, with 22 bases sitting between them. Per germline, CDR1 DFQATT and CDR2 SNEGSKA (reference sequence). The CDR3 spans 16 residues. The CDR3 sequence: CSALGGGQRFSYEQYF. CDR3 bases: TGCAGTGCCCTTGGAGGTGGACAGCGATTTTCCTACGAGCAGTACTTC.

The chain carries TRBV5-1 and TRBJ1-1; D unresolved. CDR3 length: 13 amino acids. Germline values: CDR1 SGHRS, CDR2 YFSETQ. Trimming removed 0 bases at V and 0 bases at J, with 3 bases between. CDR3 nucleotide sequence: TGCGCCAGCAGCTTGGTTTTGAACACTGAAGCTTTCTTT. It translates to CASSLVLNTEAFF.

Of note for this clone: This may come from a read error, since a much larger clone is one base off. The chain employs TRBV3-1 and TRBJ1-2, with 12 bases fitting TRBD1. The germline gives CDR1 LGHDT, CDR2 YNNKEL (reference sequence). V shed 6 bases and J 5 bases; nucleotides not matched to a gene: 7. The CDR3 consists of 15 residues. The CDR3 DNA follows: TGTGCCAGCAGTCGGGGACAGGGGGCGTCTTATGGCTACACCTTC. Residues: CASSRGQGASYGYTF.

This clone was seen at least ten times. The chain links TRBV4-2 to TRBJ1-6; weak D call: TRBD1 (6 bases). CDR3 length equals 14 residues. With 6 bases removed from V and 7 bases from J, the gap between germline ends came to 13 bases. The germline gives CDR1 LGHNA, CDR2 YNFKEQ. Written as DNA, the CDR3 is TGTGCCAGCAGTTCTGACAGGATGAATTCACCCCTCCACTTT. Protein product: CASSSDRMNSPLHF.

A remark on this clone: This may be a read error, as it is one base from a much larger clone. Other DNA sequences in this specimen translate into the identical CDR3. V is TRBV7-3 and J is TRBJ2-1; D unclear. Germline V CDR1 and CDR2: SGHTA, FQGTGA. The CDR3 spans 16 residues. The CDR3 region has the DNA TGTGCCAGCAGTTTAAGTCCGTTCGCTAGCTACAATGAGCAGTTCTTC. Protein sequence: CASSLSPFASYNEQFF.

This clone occurred many times. The J gene is TRBJ1-2, the V gene TRBV11-2; D is perhaps TRBD1 (5 bases). Per the germline V gene, CDR1 is SGHAT and CDR2 is FQNNGV. Trimming left V 1 base short and J 5 bases short, with 11 bases between. The CDR3 sequence is 14 residues long. The CDR3 sequence: CASSLAARGYGYTF. The CDR3, as DNA: TGTGCCAGCAGCTTAGCTGCACGGGGGTATGGCTACACCTTC.

The table lists this clone with many counts. This may be a read error, as it is one base from a much larger clone. The V gene is TRBV7-8, the J gene TRBJ2-7, with D possibly TRBD1 on 6 matching bases. CDR1 is SGHVS and CDR2 is FQNEAQ in the germline V gene. V gave up 4 bases and J gave up 0 bases, with 16 bases separating them. This CDR3 has 16 amino acids. The CDR3 loop reads CASSSPRGTFSYEQYF. CDR3 nucleotides: TGTGCCAGCAGCTCCCCCAGGGGAACCTTCTCCTACGAGCAGTACTTC.

Notes on this clone: This may stem from a read error, because a much larger clone lies one nucleotide away. This chain links TRBV9 with TRBJ2-2; TRBD2 might be the D (5 bases). Germline assignment: CDR1 SGDLS and CDR2 YYNGEE. This CDR3 has 13 residues. CDR3 sequence reads: CASSEGFTGELLF. In DNA form, the CDR3 reads TGTGCCAGCAGCGAAGGTTTCACCGGGGAGCTGCTTTTT.

Sample share makes this clone medium-sized. The J gene is TRBJ1-6, the V gene TRBV28; TRBD1 is a possible D gene (5 bases). Looked up from germline, CDR1 is MDHEN and CDR2 is SYDVKM. The CDR3 length is 16 residues. V lost 4 bases and J lost 10, with 20 bases in between. DNA for the CDR3: TGTGCCAGCAGTTCCACGGGAAGGGGTATTAACTCACCCCTCCACTTT. This gives the protein CASSSTGRGINSPLHF.

This clone showed up many times. The chain is built from TRBV20-1 and TRBJ2-1; 9 bases fit TRBD1. Per the germline V gene, CDR1 is DFQATT and CDR2 is SNEGSKA (reference sequence). The CDR3 is 14 amino acids. After removal of 5 bases from V and 6 bases from J, the junction contained 8 bases not matched to a gene. CDR3: CSAGETGGVNEQFF. The CDR3 nucleotides are TGCAGTGCTGGCGAGACAGGGGGAGTCAATGAGCAGTTCTTC.

Relative to its sample, this clone is medium-sized. The chain couples TRBV11-2 to TRBJ2-7; TRBD1 matches at 9 bases. The CDR3 has 15 amino acids. Germline V gene sequence: CDR1 SGHAT, CDR2 FQNNGV. Unmatched junction bases numbered 1, after V lost 1 base and J lost 0 bases. The CDR3 region has the DNA TGTGCCAGCAGCTTAGGGACAGGGGACTCCTACGAGCAGTACTTC. Translation: CASSLGTGDSYEQYF.

With regard to this clone: This CDR3 fails to terminate in the conserved phenylalanine or tryptophan, so it likely reflects a read error. This chain joins TRBV7-3 and TRBJ2-7; D is uncertain. The V end lost 6 bases, the J end lost 3 bases, and 18 bases lay between the germline ends. The CDR3 contains 15 residues. CDR1 and CDR2 (germline): SGHTA, FQGTGA. The CDR3 DNA is TGTGCCAGCAGTTCGCCGACGGGCCGCTACTACGAGCAGTACATC. Residues: CASSSPTGRYYEQYI.

This clone was seen at least ten times. The J gene is TRBJ1-6, the V gene TRBV9, with TRBD1 as a possible D gene (6 bases). Trimming took off 4 bases at V and 9 bases at J, with 11 bases between the two ends. The CDR3 extends over 13 amino acids. CDR1 is SGDLS and CDR2 is YYNGEE in the germline V gene. For the CDR3, the DNA is TGTGCCAGCAGCAAGCGACAGGCTTCACCCCTCCACTTT. Amino acids: CASSKRQASPLHF. Supplemented by reference TRBV9 and TRBJ1-6, the full variable domain reads DSGVTQTPKHLITATGQRVTLRCSPRSGDLSVYWYQQSLDQGLQFLIQYYNGEERAKGNILERFSAQQFPDLHSELNLSSLELGDSALYFCASSKRQASPLHFGNGTRLTVT.

In the case of this clone: The junction departs from germline at one end; a sequencing error may be responsible. The gene calls are TRBV10-2 and TRBJ2-5, with no clear D. The CDR3 has 13 residues. Germline CDR1 is WSHSY and CDR2 is SAAADI. The DNA for the CDR3 is TGCGCCAGCAGTGAAAACACTCAAGAGAGCCAGTACTTC. It translates to CASSENTQESQYF.

By share, this clone ranks as medium-sized. Other DNA sequences in the sample encode the same CDR3. This chain links TRBV3-1 with TRBJ2-7; D perhaps matches TRBD2 (6 bases). This CDR3 has 15 residues. Trimming cost V 0 bases and J 6 bases, with 15 bases left between them. CDR1 LGHDT and CDR2 YNNKEL come from the germline V gene (reference sequence). CDR3 DNA sequence: TGTGCCAGCAGCCAAGAGTCCGCGGGAATACGCGAGCAGTACTTC. As protein: CASSQESAGIREQYF.

The gene calls are TRBV28 and TRBJ2-7, with 10 positions matching TRBD2. Per the germline V gene, CDR1 is MDHEN and CDR2 is SYDVKM. The CDR3 loop spans 15 amino acids. V shed 4 bases and J 0 bases; nucleotides not matched to a gene: 3. In nucleotides, the CDR3 is TGTGCCAGCAGTTCTCCTAGCGGGGGCTCCTACGAGCAGTACTTC. Translating it yields CASSSPSGGSYEQYF.

The chain links TRBV5-1 to TRBJ2-7, with TRBD2 as a possible D gene (5 bases). Germline CDR1 SGHRS, CDR2 YFSETQ. The V gene lost 2 bases and the J gene lost 2 bases, with 11 bases spanning the gap. The CDR3 is 14 residues long. The CDR3, as DNA: TGCGCCAGCAGCTTCAGCGGAGGAACCTACGAGCAGTACTTC. This translates into CASSFSGGTYEQYF.

There are many counts of this clone. The chain joins TRBV5-1 to TRBJ2-3; possibly TRBD1 or TRBD2 for D (5 bases each). This CDR3 is built from 16 residues. Germline assignment: CDR1 SGHRS and CDR2 YFSETQ. The V end was cut by 3 bases, the J end by 1 base, with 15 bases between. CDR3 nucleotide sequence: TGCGCCAGCAGCTGGCAGGGAACAGCGGGCACAGATACGCAGTATTTT. Protein: CASSWQGTAGTDTQYF.

This clone was seen repeatedly, ten times or more. This sequence joins TRBV2 and TRBJ2-1; TRBD2 agrees at 8 bases. The CDR3 is 13 residues long. The ends lost 6 bases at V and 5 bases at J; junction bases unmatched: 3. Per the germline V gene, CDR1 is SNHLY and CDR2 is FYNNEI. The chain's CDR3 is CASRLAANNEQFF. CDR3 nucleotides: TGTGCCAGCAGACTAGCGGCCAACAATGAGCAGTTCTTC.

This clone has a count of ten or more. The V gene is TRBV4-2, the J gene TRBJ1-2; D gene uncertain. Per the germline V gene, CDR1 is LGHNA and CDR2 is YNFKEQ. V lost 4 bases and J lost 1, with 7 bases in between. The CDR3 runs to 13 residues. CDR3 coding DNA: TGTGCCAGCAGCCCCACGAATAACTATGGCTACACCTTC. Amino acids: CASSPTNNYGYTF.

V gene TRBV11-3 combines with J gene TRBJ2-7; the match to TRBD2 covers 13 bases. The CDR3 loop spans 16 amino acids. Germline-derived CDR1 and CDR2 are SGHNT and YENEEA. V lost 0 bases to trimming and J lost 4 bases; unmatched junction nucleotides: 3. The CDR3 DNA follows: TGTGCCAGCAGCTTAGAAGGGACTAGCGGGACGTACGAGCAGTACTTC. Protein product: CASSLEGTSGTYEQYF.

This clone was picked up a small number of times. This is likely a read error, given that the CDR3 carries no conserved phenylalanine or tryptophan at its end. This sequence joins TRBV6-4 and TRBJ1-5; 11 bases align to TRBD1. The germline V gene encodes CDR1 MRHNA and CDR2 SNTAGT. Trimming took 4 bases from V and 7 from J; bases not matched to a gene: 6. The CDR3 loop spans 15 amino acids. Written as DNA, the CDR3 is TGTGCCAGCAGTGGCGGACAGGGGGCAGGCCAGCCCCAGCATTCT. As protein: CASSGGQGAGQPQHS.